These T cell receptor beta chains were read from a single sample in a study of CD8+CD57+ T cells in acquired aplastic anemia. MiXCR, run by TCRdb on the reads, gives a single entry per CDR3 protein. Among about 270,000 distinct CDR3 sequences listed, approximately 56% were seen once. The sample consisted of sorted CD4+, CD8+, or CD8+CD57+ T cells (not recorded which) from PBMCs. The source is a human donor with severe aplastic anemia or a healthy control (not recorded which). Each CDR3 is given with its conserved first and last residue. Each record gives: clone size, V gene, J gene, D gene, CDR3 protein, CDR3 DNA. The D gene is left open where the match is weak. The listing skips clone size in some rows; elsewhere it reads once, few, many or a size class.

>-|TRBV7-2|TRBJ2-2|-
CASSQDSAGNTGELFF
TGTGCCAGCAGCCAAGATTCGGCGGGGAACACCGGGGAGCTGTTTTTT
>-|TRBV19|TRBJ1-2|-
CASSPGRGLYYGYTF
TGTGCCAGTAGTCCCGGTAGGGGGTTGTACTATGGCTACACCTTC
>-|TRBV24-1|TRBJ1-5|-
CATSDLNQLQHF
TGTGCCACCAGTGACCTGAATCAGCTCCAGCATTTT
>-|TRBV7-8|TRBJ2-4|-
CASSLVLLGAKNIQYF
TGTGCCAGCAGCTTAGTTCTACTTGGGGCCAAAAACATTCAGTACTTC
>few|TRBV10-3|TRBJ2-3|-
CAISGLGTDTQYF
TGTGCCATCAGTGGACTGGGCACAGATACGCAGTATTTT
>-|TRBV5-1|TRBJ2-5|-
CASSLSQGPSGTQYF
TGCGCCAGCAGCTTGAGTCAGGGCCCATCGGGGACCCAGTACTTC
>few|TRBV10-2|TRBJ1-1|-
CASSEGVGMNTEAFF
TGCGCCAGCAGTGAGGGGGTAGGTATGAACACTGAAGCTTTCTTT
>-|TRBV5-1|TRBJ2-7|-
CASASEGYEQYF
TGCGCCAGTGCCTCCGAGGGCTACGAGCAGTACTTC
>-|TRBV30|TRBJ1-4|-
CAWRGGSYEKLFF
TGTGCCTGGAGGGGCGGATCCTATGAAAAACTGTTTTTT
>-|TRBV7-8|TRBJ2-3|-
CASSLVETHGTQYF
TGTGCCAGCAGCTTAGTCGAGACTCACGGTACGCAGTATTTT
>-|TRBV6-2/TRBV6-3|TRBJ1-5|-
CASSYSSSNQPQHF
TGTGCCAGCAGTTATTCGTCCAGCAATCAGCCCCAGCATTTT
>-|TRBV19|TRBJ1-1|-
CASSTGASTEAFF
TGTGCCAGTAGTACAGGGGCAAGCACTGAAGCTTTCTTT
>few|TRBV6-6|TRBJ2-3|-
CASSAPTDTQYF
TGTGCCAGCAGTGCCCCCACAGATACGCAGTATTTT
>once|TRBV5-1|TRBJ2-6|-
CASSMTVSGANVLTF
TGCGCCAGCAGCATGACAGTCTCTGGGGCCAACGTCCTGACTTTC
>many|TRBV18|TRBJ2-3|-
CASSSRTADTQYF
TGTGCCAGCTCATCTAGGACGGCAGATACGCAGTATTTT
>-|TRBV2|TRBJ2-7|-
CASSYSRTNEQYF
TGTGCCAGCAGTTACTCAAGGACGAACGAGCAGTACTTC
>-|TRBV7-9|TRBJ2-3|TRBD2
CASSLAPSGSFGSTDTQYF
TGTGCCAGCAGCTTGGCTCCTAGCGGGAGTTTCGGTAGCACAGATACGCAGTATTTT
>-|TRBV20-1|TRBJ2-3|-
CSASRSQIGAQYF
TGCAGTGCTAGCAGGTCACAGATAGGAGCGCAGTATTTT
>many|TRBV29-1|TRBJ1-2|-
CSHGLPGYTF
TGCAGCCACGGATTGCCTGGCTACACCTTC
>-|TRBV7-7|TRBJ2-5|TRBD2
CASSSSLAGGHGQETQYF
TGTGCTAGCAGCTCGTCACTAGCGGGGGGCCACGGCCAAGAGACTCAGTACTTC
>few|TRBV4-1|TRBJ2-2|-
CASSHLTGWNTGELFF
TGCGCCAGCAGCCACTTGACAGGATGGAACACCGGGGAGCTGTTTTTT
>-|TRBV19|TRBJ1-5|-
CASSEGYGQPQHF
TGTGCCAGTAGTGAAGGGTATGGCCAGCCCCAGCATTTT
>-|TRBV5-1|TRBJ2-2|-
CASSVQGYTGELFF
TGCGCCAGCAGCGTGCAGGGGTACACCGGGGAGCTGTTTTTT
>-|TRBV20-1|TRBJ2-2|-
CSARPLASGELFF
TGCAGTGCTAGACCTTTAGCGAGCGGGGAGCTGTTTTTT
>many|TRBV20-1|TRBJ2-7|-
CSARPSRTGYEQYF
TGCAGTGCTAGACCCTCCCGCACAGGCTACGAGCAGTACTTC
>few|TRBV10-3|TRBJ1-2|TRBD1
CAISDGDRVNGYTF
TGTGCCATCAGTGATGGGGACAGGGTAAATGGCTACACCTTC
>-|TRBV2|TRBJ2-1|-
CASSVRGEQFF
TGTGCCAGCAGTGTTAGGGGGGAGCAGTTCTTC
>few|TRBV7-9|TRBJ1-1|-
CASSFGTKKGEAFF
TGTGCCAGCAGCTTCGGGACCAAAAAGGGTGAAGCTTTCTTT
>-|TRBV24-1|TRBJ2-5|-
CATSDATGFEETQYF
TGTGCCACCAGTGATGCTACAGGATTCGAAGAGACCCAGTACTTC
>-|TRBV5-6|TRBJ1-2|-
CASSLEAQNYGYTF
TGTGCCAGCAGCTTGGAAGCCCAGAACTATGGCTACACCTTC
>-|TRBV10-3|TRBJ1-1|-
CAITSEPEATEAFF
TGTGCCATCACCTCTGAGCCAGAGGCCACTGAAGCTTTCTTT
>-|TRBV10-3|TRBJ1-6|TRBD1
CAIAAQGTGRISPLHF
TGTGCCATCGCCGCACAAGGGACAGGGAGGATTTCACCCCTCCACTTT
>-|TRBV15|TRBJ1-3|-
CATSRGTVGNTIYF
TGTGCCACCAGCAGAGGGACAGTAGGAAACACCATATATTTT
>many|TRBV20-1|TRBJ2-5|-
CSARQGAGLPQYF
TGCAGTGCTAGACAGGGTGCCGGGTTGCCCCAGTACTTC
>-|TRBV9|TRBJ2-2|-
CASSVGGGTNTGELFF
TGTGCCAGCAGCGTGGGTGGGGGAACGAACACCGGGGAGCTGTTTTTT
>-|TRBV24-1|TRBJ2-2|-
CATSDPAPLGAGELFF
TGTGCCACCAGTGACCCTGCCCCCCTCGGCGCCGGGGAGCTGTTTTTT
>-|TRBV5-1|TRBJ1-1|-
CASSKQPNTEAFF
TGCGCCAGCAGTAAACAGCCGAACACTGAAGCTTTCTTT